This T cell receptor (beta chain) was identified during a study of blood T cell repertoires in COVID-19. This CDR3 is built from 12 residues. V gave up 2 bases and J gave up 7 bases, with 8 bases separating them. Germline V gene lookup returns CDR1 MNHNS and CDR2 SASEGT. The protocol was immunoSEQ multiplex PCR, while the TCRdb copy is restricted to in-frame clones and leaves out a portion. The table includes almost 25,000 clones, more than 80% detected once. This clone showed up just a few times. Sequenced sample: peripheral blood. The sequence was collected from a woman aged 65 to 85 with COVID-19, enrolled during active disease. V usage is TRBV6-1 and J usage is TRBJ1-1; D unclear. The CDR3 loop is CASSEMVVEAFF. CDR3 nucleotides: TGTGCCAGCAGTGAAATGGTAGTTGAAGCTTTCTTT.